Described below is a single T cell receptor beta chain sequence and its context. This entry belongs to a study of OX40 agonist ivuxolimab in advanced cancers. Here immunoSEQ multiplex PCR was the method, and the copy in TCRdb shows in-frame clones only, minus some. The sample has tens of thousands of clones, 85% to 95% seen once. The source material was CD4+ or CD8+ T cells sorted from blood, sampled in a trial of the OX40 agonist ivuxolimab. The source is an adult with an advanced solid tumor such as melanoma, head and neck, liver or kidney cancer.

Here the CDR3 reads CASSTSTGLQETQYF. CDR3 in DNA: TGTGCCAGTAGTACCTCGACAGGCCTCCAAGAGACCCAGTACTTC. The chain employs TRBV19 and TRBJ2-5; maybe TRBD1 (6 bases). The V end was cut by 4 bases, the J end by 1 base, with 13 bases between. The CDR3 is 15 amino acids. Germline V gene data show CDR1 as LNHDA and CDR2 as SQIVND (reference sequence).